Described below is a single T cell receptor (beta chain) sequence and its context. The PCR used 60 Vbeta and 13 Jbeta primers. Generated by immunoSEQ multiplex PCR, the TCRdb table keeps only in-frame clones and is missing some. The repertoire shows about 200,000 clones; the top ten hold about 1%. V trimming: 0 bases; J trimming: 14 bases; junction bases outside the gene matches: 7. This CDR3 region has 13 residues. Looked up from germline, CDR1 is SGHDN and CDR2 is FVKESK. The sample is drawn from a study of cytomegalovirus exposure and HLA in healthy donors. This rearrangement joins TRBV14 to TRBJ2-1, with TRBD2 identical over 7 bases. The specimen was PBMCs. This TCR came from a woman aged 25 to 39 in good health and CMV-seropositive. The CDR3 nucleotides are TGTGCCAGCAGCCAAGATCCTTCGACTAGCAAGTTCTTC. Translation gives CASSQDPSTSKFF.